Following are 5 T cell receptor beta chains from one sample sequenced in a study of T cell repertoires in cytomegalovirus infection. TCRdb itself ran the reads through MiXCR, one entry per CDR3 protein. The sample lists over 300,000 distinct CDR3 sequences, roughly 9.5% seen once, with 4.3% in the top ten. Sequencing used PBMCs. These receptors were collected from a human donor in good health (CMV status not recorded). Some clones in this sample may be carry-over from other donors' samples.

V usage is TRBV28 and J usage is TRBJ1-1; D is ambiguous. This CDR3 is 14 amino acids long. V was pared by 6 bases and J by 4 bases, with 15 bases between. The germline V gene encodes CDR1 MDHEN and CDR2 SYDVKM. For the CDR3, the DNA is TGTGCCAGCAGCCCACGGAGGGAGAGCACTGAAGCTTTCTTT. It encodes CASSPRRESTEAFF. Full variable domain (missing parts from reference TRBV28 and TRBJ1-1): DVKVTQSSRYLVKRTGEKVFLECVQDMDHENMFWYRQDPGLGLRLIYFSYDVKMKEKGDIPEGYSVSREKKERFSLILESASTNQTSMYLCASSPRRESTEAFFGQGTRLTVV.

This clonotype was counted many times. The rearrangement uses TRBV12-3 or TRBV12-4 and TRBJ1-5; possibly TRBD1 for D (5 bases). Between the trimmed V and J ends, which lost 4 bases and 1 base, there was a span of 11 bases. The CDR3 consists of 15 residues. This chain's CDR3 is CASSSEAGSNQPQHF. For the CDR3, the DNA is TGTGCCAGCAGTTCCGAAGCAGGGAGCAATCAGCCCCAGCATTTT.

The chain employs TRBV6-8 and TRBJ2-1; no reliable D call. V was clipped by 5 bases and J by 2 bases, with 7 bases between them. The germline gives CDR1 MNHGY, CDR2 SAAAGT. CDR3 length equals 13 residues. In DNA, the CDR3 is TGTGCCAGCAGTAGGTACGCCTACAATGAGCAGTTCTTC. Encoded protein: CASSRYAYNEQFF.

This clonotype was picked up a small number of times. J is TRBJ2-3 and V is TRBV28; 8 nucleotides agree with TRBD2. In germline, CDR1 is MDHEN, CDR2 SYDVKM. V lost 6 bases and J lost 3; bases outside the gene matches: 11. CDR3 length equals 16 residues. The CDR3 DNA follows: TGTGCCAGCAGCCCTGCGACTAGCGCAAATACAGATACGCAGTATTTT. This sequence encodes CASSPATSANTDTQYF.

This clonotype was detected only a few times. The chain combines TRBV28 with TRBJ2-7; D may be TRBD1 (6 bases). V lost 4 bases and J 4 bases, leaving 14 bases between the germline ends. Germline CDR1 reads MDHEN; CDR2 reads SYDVKM. CDR3 length: 14 amino acids. The CDR3 bases are TGTGCCAGCAGTTCGCCAGGGGTACGGTACGAGCAGTACTTC. Its protein is CASSSPGVRYEQYF.